One sample yielded the 17 T cell receptor beta chains listed below, sequenced in a study of blood T cell repertoires in COVID-19. Only in-frame clones appear in the TCRdb table, and some are missing; sequencing was by immunoSEQ multiplex PCR. The sample includes roughly 130,000 clones, about 80% of them seen just once. The sequenced material came from PBMCs or T cells enriched from blood (not recorded which). The receptors were gathered from a man between 45 and 60 years old who had recovered from COVID-19.

The rearrangement uses TRBV13 and TRBJ2-1; possibly TRBD2 for D (7 bases). Germline V CDR1 and CDR2: PRHDT, FYEKMQ (reference sequence). CDR3 length: 15 amino acids. Trimming removed 5 bases at V and 7 bases at J, with 18 bases between. The CDR3 DNA reads as TGTGCCAGCAGCCCGAGGGGGGGGCCGAGGAATGAGCAGTTCTTC. It codes for CASSPRGGPRNEQFF.

The V call is TRBV9, the J call TRBJ2-5; 7 bases are a match to TRBD1. In germline, CDR1 is SGDLS, CDR2 YYNGEE. The CDR3 has 15 amino acids. J lost 4 bases, V lost 2 bases, and 8 bases had no gene match. The CDR3 loop reads CASSVSDRVGETQYF. The CDR3 nucleotides read TGTGCCAGCAGCGTTTCCGACAGGGTTGGAGAGACCCAGTACTTC. Drawing the rest from reference TRBV9 and TRBJ2-5, the complete variable domain is DSGVTQTPKHLITATGQRVTLRCSPRSGDLSVYWYQQSLDQGLQFLIQYYNGEERAKGNILERFSAQQFPDLHSELNLSSLELGDSALYFCASSVSDRVGETQYFGPGTRLLVL.

This clone appeared a few times. The chain has TRBV10-3 and TRBJ1-2; D possibly corresponds to TRBD1 (6 bases). Trimming left V 6 bases short and J 4 bases short, with 9 bases between. Germline V gene lookup returns CDR1 ENHRY and CDR2 SYGVKD. This CDR3 has 12 residues. CDR3 sequence reads: CAISPDSYGYTF. CDR3 sequence (DNA): TGTGCCATCAGCCCGGACAGCTATGGCTACACCTTC.

The chain is built from TRBV11-1 and TRBJ2-2; perhaps TRBD1 as D (5 bases). Germline CDR1 and CDR2: SGHAT and FQDESV (reference sequence). The CDR3 has 16 amino acids. The ends were cut back, 2 bases at V and 5 bases at J, with 15 bases in the middle. CDR3 bases: TGTGCCAGCAGCTTAAGTTGGGGCCCCGCTACCGGGGAGCTGTTTTTT. The encoded protein is CASSLSWGPATGELFF.

On this clone: The same CDR3 can be traced to other DNA sequences in this sample. This sequence joins TRBV7-2 and TRBJ2-5, with D unresolved. CDR3 length equals 14 residues. V dropped 1 base and J dropped 4 bases, with 10 bases sitting between them. CDR1 is SGHTA, CDR2 FQGNSA, per germline. This CDR3 is CASSLGARGETQYF. CDR3 nucleotides: TGTGCCAGCAGCTTAGGCGCCCGTGGAGAGACCCAGTACTTC. The variable domain in full, with the rest retrieved from reference TRBV7-2 and TRBJ2-5, is GAGVSQSPSNKVTEKGKDVELRCDPISGHTALYWYRQSLGQGLEFLIYFQGNSAPDKSGLPSDRFSAERTGGSVSTLTIQRTQQEDSAVYLCASSLGARGETQYFGPGTRLLVL.

The chain employs TRBV7-2 and TRBJ2-3, with 14 bases matching TRBD2. Per the germline V gene, CDR1 is SGHTA and CDR2 is FQGNSA. The CDR3 is 17 amino acids. V lost 4 bases to trimming and J lost 5 bases; unmatched junction nucleotides: 8. DNA for the CDR3: TGTGCCAGCAGCTACCCGACTAGCGGGGGGGCCTTAGATACGCAGTATTTT. This gives the protein CASSYPTSGGALDTQYF.

V gene TRBV5-1 combines with J gene TRBJ1-4; 7 bases are a match to TRBD1. The V gene's germline CDR1 is SGHRS and CDR2 YFSETQ. CDR3 size: 14 residues. With V trimmed by 5 bases and J by 4 bases, 5 bases remained unmatched. The CDR3 DNA reads TGCGCCAGCAGTTCCGGACAGGTTAATGAAAAACTGTTTTTT. It encodes CASSSGQVNEKLFF.

This clone has a handful of counts. The V call is TRBV5-1, the J call TRBJ2-5; D is ambiguous. Germline CDR1 is SGHRS and CDR2 is YFSETQ. This CDR3 comprises 14 residues. The germline V and J ends were trimmed by 4 bases and 5 bases, with 15 bases remaining between them. The CDR3 nucleotides are TGCGCCAGCAGCCCGCCCCTAGGTTCTGAGACCCAGTACTTC. It encodes CASSPPLGSETQYF.

This clone was seen just once. The chain uses TRBV3-1 (or the pseudogene TRBV3-2) and TRBJ2-5; 9 bases align to TRBD2. The CDR3 is 17 amino acids. In germline, CDR1 is LGHDT, CDR2 YNNKEL (reference sequence). After removal of 0 bases from V and 1 base from J, the junction contained 6 bases not matched to a gene. CDR3 nucleotides: TGTGCCAGCAGCCAAGATCCGGCGGGGGGGCTCCAAGAGACCCAGTACTTC. It is translated as CASSQDPAGGLQETQYF.

The chain has TRBV5-1 and TRBJ1-6, with a possible D match to TRBD1 (5 bases). CDR1 is SGHRS and CDR2 is YFSETQ in the germline V gene. V was clipped by 0 bases and J by 5 bases, with 12 bases between them. The CDR3 has 16 residues. The CDR3 sequence is CASSLDSAGNNSPLHF. In DNA, the CDR3 is TGCGCCAGCAGCTTGGATTCTGCAGGGAATAATTCACCCCTCCACTTT.

This chain joins TRBV19 and TRBJ2-3; 7 nucleotides agree with TRBD1. Germline values: CDR1 LNHDA, CDR2 SQIVND (reference sequence). Unmatched junction bases numbered 7, after V lost 4 bases and J lost 0 bases. There are 16 residues in the CDR3. CDR3 sequence reads: CASSKRTGISTDTQYF. DNA for the CDR3: TGTGCCAGTAGTAAACGGACAGGAATTAGCACAGATACGCAGTATTTT.

This rearrangement joins TRBV24-1 to TRBJ2-1; 12 bases line up with TRBD1. The CDR3 is made up of 12 amino acids. Trimming cost V 9 bases and J 8 bases; bases outside gene matches: 1. Germline CDR1 reads KGHDR; CDR2 reads SFDVKD. The CDR3 coding sequence is TGTGCCACCGGGACAGGGGGCTATGAGCAGTTCTTC. Amino acids: CATGTGGYEQFF.

The chain has TRBV18 and TRBJ1-1; 7 nucleotides align to TRBD1. The V gene's germline CDR1 is KGHSH and CDR2 LQKENI. After removal of 3 bases from V and 0 bases from J, the junction contained 4 bases not matched to a gene. CDR3 length: 15 amino acids. The CDR3 region is CASSPGQPMNTEAFF. Here the CDR3 DNA reads TGTGCCAGCTCACCGGGACAGCCCATGAACACTGAAGCTTTCTTT.

The rearrangement joins TRBV23-1 to TRBJ2-2; possible D gene TRBD2, 6 bases. TRBV23-1 is recorded as an ORF, its role being uncertain. V was shortened by 0 bases and J by 3 bases, with 11 bases between the two germline ends. The CDR3 extends over 16 amino acids. CDR3 coding DNA: TGCGCCAGCAGTCAATCACCAAGGGAGGACACCGGGGAGCTGTTTTTT. Amino acid sequence: CASSQSPREDTGELFF.

The chain uses TRBV6-4 and TRBJ1-2; 8 positions agree with TRBD1. The CDR3 has 13 residues. V lost 2 bases and J lost 10; bases outside the gene matches: 6. Per germline, CDR1 MRHNA and CDR2 SNTAGT. The CDR3: CASSDPGQVFYTF. The DNA for the CDR3 is TGTGCCAGCAGTGACCCGGGACAGGTTTTCTACACCTTC.

The J gene is TRBJ2-5, the V gene TRBV5-1, with 7 nucleotides matching TRBD1. The CDR3 runs 15 residues. Trimming took 4 bases from V and 2 from J; bases not matched to a gene: 8. Germline-derived CDR1 and CDR2 are SGHRS and YFSETQ. The CDR3 DNA follows: TGCGCCAGCAGCGGGATTCCGGGACAGCAAGAGACCCAGTACTTC. This gives the protein CASSGIPGQQETQYF.

This clone appeared a few times. This sequence joins TRBV6-2 or TRBV6-3 and TRBJ1-5; no reliable D call. Germline CDR1 is MNHEY and CDR2 is SVGEGT. The V and J ends lost 5 bases and 4 bases respectively, with 15 bases between them. This CDR3 spans 15 amino acids. The CDR3 is CASSPPGSGNQPQHF. The CDR3 DNA is TGTGCCAGCAGTCCCCCGGGTTCGGGGAATCAGCCCCAGCATTTT.